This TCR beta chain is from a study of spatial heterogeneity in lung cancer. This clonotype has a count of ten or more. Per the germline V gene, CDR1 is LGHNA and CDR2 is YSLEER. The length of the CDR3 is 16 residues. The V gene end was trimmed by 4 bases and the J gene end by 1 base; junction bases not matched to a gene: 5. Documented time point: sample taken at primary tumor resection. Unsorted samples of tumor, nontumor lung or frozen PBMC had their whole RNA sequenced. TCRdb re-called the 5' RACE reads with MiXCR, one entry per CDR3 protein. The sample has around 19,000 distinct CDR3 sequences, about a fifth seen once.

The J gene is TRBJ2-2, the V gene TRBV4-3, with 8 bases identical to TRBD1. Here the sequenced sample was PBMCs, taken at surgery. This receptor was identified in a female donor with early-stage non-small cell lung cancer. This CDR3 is CASSPHGQGNTGELFF. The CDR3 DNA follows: TGCGCCAGCAGCCCGCACGGACAGGGGAACACCGGGGAGCTGTTTTTT.